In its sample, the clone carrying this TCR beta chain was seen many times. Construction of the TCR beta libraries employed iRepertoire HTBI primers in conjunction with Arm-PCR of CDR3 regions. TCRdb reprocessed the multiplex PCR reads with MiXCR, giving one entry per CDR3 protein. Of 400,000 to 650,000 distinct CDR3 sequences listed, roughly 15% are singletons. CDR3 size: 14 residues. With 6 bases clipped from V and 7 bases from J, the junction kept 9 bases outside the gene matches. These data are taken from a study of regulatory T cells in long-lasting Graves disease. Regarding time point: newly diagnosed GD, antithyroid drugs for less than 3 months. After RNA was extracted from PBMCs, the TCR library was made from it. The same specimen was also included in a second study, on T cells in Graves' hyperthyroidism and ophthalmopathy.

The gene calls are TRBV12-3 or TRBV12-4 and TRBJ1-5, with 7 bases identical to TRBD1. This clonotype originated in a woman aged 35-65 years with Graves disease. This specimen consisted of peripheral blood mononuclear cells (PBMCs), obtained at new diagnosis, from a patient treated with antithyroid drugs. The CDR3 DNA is TGTGCCAGCAGCCAGGACAGGAATAGCCAGCCCCAGCATTTT. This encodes CASSQDRNSQPQHF.